Each of the 20 T cell receptor beta chains below was sequenced from the same sample in a study of T cells in Graves' hyperthyroidism and ophthalmopathy. The source material, RNA transcripts, was used to amplify TCR beta CDR3 regions. The study used the HTBI primer set for a first-round RT-PCR of the TCR CDR3. TCRdb reanalysed the multiplex PCR reads using MiXCR and keeps one entry per CDR3 protein. The data show 500,000 to 550,000 distinct CDR3 sequences, roughly 20% seen once. Input material: blood. Receptors originate from a man younger than 30 with Graves' hyperthyroidism.

This clonotype appeared many times. V is TRBV20-1 and J is TRBJ2-5; D is unresolved. V dropped 0 bases and J dropped 5 bases, with 13 bases sitting between them. Germline CDR1 reads DFQATT; CDR2 reads SNEGSKA (reference sequence). The CDR3 loop spans 14 amino acids. The CDR3 here is CSARDWTPRETQYF. The CDR3 DNA reads as TGCAGTGCTAGAGATTGGACCCCACGGGAGACCCAGTACTTC.

This clonotype was seen ten or more times. V and J are TRBV28 and TRBJ1-6; D call uncertain. CDR1 and CDR2 (germline): MDHEN, SYDVKM. Trimming pared 10 bases from V and 0 bases from J, leaving 16 bases between. This CDR3 is 16 amino acids long. The chain's CDR3 is CATTGNPSSYNSPLHF. The CDR3 DNA follows: TGTGCCACCACGGGAAACCCCAGCTCCTATAATTCACCCCTCCACTTT.

This clonotype was seen a single time. Written as DNA, the CDR3 is TGTGCCAGCAGTAACCGGGACCCGAATCAGCCCCAGCATTTT. Its translation is CASSNRDPNQPQHF. This chain connects TRBV6-5 to TRBJ1-5; D is possibly TRBD1 (5 bases). The CDR3 runs 14 residues. Germline lookup yields CDR1 MNHEY and CDR2 SVGAGI. V gave up 5 bases and J gave up 4 bases, with 12 bases separating them.

In its sample, this clonotype was seen a few times. The chain links TRBV9 to TRBJ2-2; the match to TRBD2 covers 7 bases. Germline loops: CDR1 SGDLS, CDR2 YYNGEE. J gave up 1 base and V 0 bases, and 3 bases lay outside the gene matches. CDR3 length equals 16 residues. The CDR3 spells CASSVAGGGNTGELFF. DNA of the CDR3: TGTGCCAGCAGCGTAGCTGGGGGGGGGAACACCGGGGAGCTGTTTTTT.

This clonotype was detected many times. The gene calls are TRBV6-2 or TRBV6-3 and TRBJ1-3, with D uncertain. CDR1 is MNHEY and CDR2 is SVGEGT in the germline V gene. CDR3 length: 17 amino acids. Trimming took 5 bases from V and 0 from J, leaving 17 bases between them. The DNA of the CDR3 is TGTGCCAGCAGTCCTCTCTTTAAGTACGTCTCTGGAAACACCATATATTTT. Its protein is CASSPLFKYVSGNTIYF.

At least ten counts were recorded for this clonotype. The gene calls are TRBV25-1 and TRBJ1-1; D remains ambiguous. Germline V gene data show CDR1 as MGHDK and CDR2 as SYGVNS. This CDR3 region has 14 residues. V lost 1 base and J lost 2, with 8 bases in between. The CDR3 protein is CASSESPINTEAFF. The CDR3 bases are TGTGCCAGCAGTGAATCCCCGATAAACACTGAAGCTTTCTTT. Supplemented by reference TRBV25-1 and TRBJ1-1, the full variable domain reads EADIYQTPRYLVIGTGKKITLECSQTMGHDKMYWYQQDPGMELHLIHYSYGVNSTEKGDLSSESTVSRIRTEHFPLTLESARPSHTSQYLCASSESPINTEAFFGQGTRLTVV.

This clonotype was observed a single time. The J gene is TRBJ2-7, the V gene TRBV19; a possible D gene is TRBD1 (6 bases). The germline V gene has CDR1 LNHDA and CDR2 SQIVND (reference sequence). This CDR3 is 13 amino acids long. With 5 bases removed from V and 3 bases from J, the gap between germline ends came to 11 bases. The CDR3 here is CASSGTPHYEQYF. The CDR3 nucleotides are TGTGCCAGTAGTGGGACACCACACTACGAGCAGTACTTC.

The chain has TRBV28 and TRBJ1-1; D remains ambiguous. Germline lookup yields CDR1 MDHEN and CDR2 SYDVKM. Trimming shortened V by 2 bases and J by 11 bases, and 15 bases separated the two germline ends. The CDR3 is 13 amino acids. This CDR3 is CASSLIGPNGAFF. In nucleotides, the CDR3 is TGTGCCAGCAGTTTAATCGGTCCTAATGGGGCTTTCTTT.

At least ten counts were recorded for this clonotype. The chain combines TRBV30 with TRBJ1-1; no definite D call. Trimming removed 6 bases at V and 0 bases at J, with 11 bases between. The CDR3 consists of 13 residues. Germline CDR1 and CDR2: GTSNPN and SVGIG (reference sequence). CDR3 in amino acids: CACKGQLNTEAFF. In nucleotides, the CDR3 is TGTGCCTGTAAGGGCCAATTGAACACTGAAGCTTTCTTT.

This chain connects TRBV4-1 to TRBJ2-7; 7 nucleotides align to TRBD1. The length of the CDR3 is 16 residues. Germline V gene lookup returns CDR1 MGHRA and CDR2 YSYEKL. With 4 bases clipped from V and 3 bases from J, the junction kept 12 bases outside the gene matches. CDR3 amino acids: CASSLYPGRGNYEQYF. In DNA, the CDR3 is TGCGCCAGCAGCCTTTATCCCGGCAGGGGGAACTACGAGCAGTACTTC.

The sample holds many counts of this clonotype. The chain uses TRBV3-1 and TRBJ2-7, with D unresolved. Germline lookup yields CDR1 LGHDT and CDR2 YNNKEL (reference sequence). V was clipped by 4 bases and J by 0 bases, with 13 bases between them. The length of the CDR3 is 15 residues. The CDR3 sequence: CASSLDPLSSYEQYF. As DNA, the CDR3 is TGTGCCAGCAGCCTGGATCCCCTGAGCTCCTACGAGCAGTACTTC.

As regards this clonotype: A much larger clone is a single base away; this may be a read error. No conserved phenylalanine or tryptophan is present at the end of the CDR3, so a read error is the likely explanation. The chain couples TRBV12-3 or TRBV12-4 to TRBJ1-2; D perhaps matches TRBD1 (5 bases). V shed 6 bases and J shed 6 bases, with 14 bases lying between them. The CDR3 consists of 13 residues. The CDR3 DNA reads as TGTGCCAGCAGCCTAGGGGTTTCTAATGGCTACACCGTC. This encodes CASSLGVSNGYTV.

V gene TRBV4-1 combines with J gene TRBJ2-7, with a weak D call TRBD1 (7 bases). Trimming took off 4 bases at V and 5 bases at J, with 18 bases between the two ends. Germline V CDR1 and CDR2: MGHRA, YSYEKL. The CDR3 has 15 residues. The chain's CDR3 is CASSRGTAPLDEQYF. The CDR3 nucleotides are TGCGCCAGCAGCCGCGGGACAGCCCCCCTCGACGAGCAGTACTTC.

The V gene is TRBV4-1, the J gene TRBJ2-7; 11 bases fit TRBD2. The germline gives CDR1 MGHRA, CDR2 YSYEKL. J gave up 4 bases and V 4 bases, and 9 bases lay outside the gene matches. CDR3 length: 16 residues. CDR3 in DNA: TGCGCCAGCAGCCGAAGACTAGCGGGGAGTAATTACGAGCAGTACTTC. This sequence encodes CASSRRLAGSNYEQYF.

This clonotype was counted at least ten times. This chain links TRBV30 with TRBJ1-2; tentatively, D is TRBD1 (6 bases). The V gene's germline CDR1 is GTSNPN and CDR2 SVGIG (reference sequence). The CDR3 extends over 13 amino acids. V lost 3 bases to trimming and J lost 0 bases, with 8 bases between them. Written as DNA, the CDR3 is TGTGCCTGGAGGGGACATTCTAACTATGGCTACACCTTC. Its translation is CAWRGHSNYGYTF.

The genes are TRBV4-2 and TRBJ1-1; D is ambiguous. This CDR3 is 12 amino acids long. The germline V gene has CDR1 LGHNA and CDR2 YNFKEQ. V lost 1 base and J 8 bases, leaving 8 bases between the germline ends. CDR3 sequence: CASSQVVEEAFF. As DNA, the CDR3 is TGTGCCAGCAGCCAAGTCGTCGAGGAAGCTTTCTTT.

Concerning this clonotype itself: At one boundary the junction diverges from the germline segment, which might be a read error. The genes are TRBV6-1 and TRBJ2-4, with D hard to call. CDR1 MNHNS and CDR2 SASEGT come from the germline V gene. The CDR3 sequence is 14 residues long. The CDR3 sequence: CASSMMGTKNIKYF. The DNA for the CDR3 is TGTGCCAGCAGTATGATGGGCACCAAAAACATTAAGTACTTC.

This clonotype has more than one count but fewer than ten. The chain recombines TRBV11-2 with TRBJ2-7; D unclear. Trimming took off 3 bases at V and 0 bases at J, with 9 bases between the two ends. The CDR3 extends over 14 amino acids. Germline CDR1 is SGHAT and CDR2 is FQNNGV. DNA for the CDR3: TGTGCCAGCAGCTTCTCTTCGGGCTCCTACGAGCAGTACTTC. This encodes CASSFSSGSYEQYF.

There are many counts of this clonotype. V and J are TRBV5-1 and TRBJ1-3, with unresolved D. In germline, CDR1 is SGHRS, CDR2 YFSETQ. Trimming took off 6 bases at V and 0 bases at J, with 7 bases between the two ends. The CDR3 spans 13 residues. Here the CDR3 DNA reads TGCGCCAGCAACTCCGGCTCTGGAAACACCATATATTTT. This codes for CASNSGSGNTIYF.

The V gene is TRBV13, the J gene TRBJ1-1, with D maybe TRBD1 (5 bases). The germline CDR1 and CDR2 sequences are PRHDT and FYEKMQ (reference sequence). V was shortened by 5 bases and J by 9 bases, with 13 bases between the two germline ends. This CDR3 comprises 12 residues. The CDR3 sequence is CASSRASGQAFF. The CDR3, as DNA: TGTGCCAGCAGCCGTGCCTCAGGGCAAGCTTTCTTT.